This TCR beta chain was recorded in a study of T cell responses to AZD1222 COVID-19 vaccine. Regarding the study as a whole: Among those given AZD1222, only five to seven were seropositive at baseline.

With regard to this clone: What it binds is not known.

Produced via immunoSEQ multiplex PCR; TCRdb's table is partial and in-frame only. The sample lists around 150,000 clones, 75% to 85% occurring once. The CDR3 has 13 amino acids. The germline gives CDR1 KGHSH, CDR2 LQKENI. V lost 5 bases and J lost 3, with 8 bases in between. The input for sequencing was peripheral blood, taken 28 days after the second dose of the MenACWY control vaccine. The TCR originated in an adult who received the MenACWY meningococcal vaccine as a control. V usage is TRBV18 and J usage is TRBJ2-1; weak D call: TRBD2 (5 bases). The CDR3 bases are TGTGCCAGCTCAAACGGGAACTACAATGAGCAGTTCTTC. It specifies CASSNGNYNEQFF. The variable domain in full, with the rest retrieved from reference TRBV18 and TRBJ2-1, is NAGVMQNPRHLVRRRGQEARLRCSPMKGHSHVYWYRQLPEEGLKFMVYLQKENIIDESGMPKERFSAEFPKEGPSILRIQQVVRGDSAAYFCASSNGNYNEQFFGPGTRLTVL.